This T cell receptor (beta chain) originates from a study of beta chain features in type 1 diabetes. Of the isolated RNA, all was reverse transcribed, and so the sequenced material was expressed TCRB transcripts. TCRdb's table, derived via immunoSEQ multiplex PCR, lists solely in-frame clones and lacks some. The profile shows roughly 700,000 clones, 13% of them singletons. On this clone: Its antigen is unidentified.

The study's findings and limits: Shortening that was moderate but significant affected the TCRB CDR3s of Type 1 diabetes patients in all four CD4+ subsets.

This CDR3 region has 17 residues. V gave up 4 bases and J gave up 0 bases, with 18 bases separating them. Germline values: CDR1 PRHDT, CDR2 FYEKMQ (reference sequence). The specimen sequenced was naive CD4+ T cells from blood. The chain employs TRBV13 and TRBJ1-1; D is unclear. The source of this sequence is a man between 18 and 29 years old with type 1 diabetes. CDR3 DNA: TGTGCCAGCAGCTCCCCCGGGCAGTCCAAGATGAACACTGAAGCTTTCTTT. It encodes CASSSPGQSKMNTEAFF. The full variable domain, in which reference TRBV13 and TRBJ1-1 provide the parts outside the CDR3, is AAGVIQSPRHLIKEKRETATLKCYPIPRHDTVYWYQQGPGQDPQFLISFYEKMQSDKGSIPDRFSAQQFSDYHSELNMSSLELGDSALYFCASSSPGQSKMNTEAFFGQGTRLTVV.